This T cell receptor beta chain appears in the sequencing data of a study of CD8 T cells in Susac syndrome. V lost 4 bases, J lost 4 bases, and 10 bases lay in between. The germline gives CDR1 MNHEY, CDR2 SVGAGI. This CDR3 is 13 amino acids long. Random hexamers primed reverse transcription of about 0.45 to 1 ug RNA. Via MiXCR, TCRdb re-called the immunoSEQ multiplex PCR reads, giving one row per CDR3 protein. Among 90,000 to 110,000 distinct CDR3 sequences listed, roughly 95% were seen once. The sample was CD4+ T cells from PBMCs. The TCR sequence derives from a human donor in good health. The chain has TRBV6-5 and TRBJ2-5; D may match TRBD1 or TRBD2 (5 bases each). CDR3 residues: CASSSGTPETQYF. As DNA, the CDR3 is TGTGCCAGCAGTTCCGGGACCCCAGAGACCCAGTACTTC.